The 22 T cell receptor beta chains below were found in one sample sequenced in a study of blood T cell repertoires in COVID-19. Assay: immunoSEQ multiplex PCR; the TCRdb copy retains only in-frame clones and omits some. The sample shows 200,000 or so clones, 70% to 85% of them seen only once. Material for sequencing was PBMCs or T cells enriched from blood (not recorded which). Receptor source: a man in his sixties who had recovered from COVID-19.

The chain recombines TRBV7-8 with TRBJ2-7; 9 bases fit TRBD1. Per germline, CDR1 SGHVS and CDR2 FQNEAQ. The CDR3 length is 12 residues. With 6 bases clipped from V and 4 bases from J, the junction kept 1 base outside the gene matches. CDR3 in amino acids: CASSDRGYEQYF. The DNA of the CDR3 is TGTGCCAGCAGTGACAGGGGGTACGAGCAGTACTTC.

The chain recombines TRBV2 with TRBJ2-1; 8 bases align to TRBD2. V gave up 4 bases and J gave up 0 bases; unmatched junction bases: 11. The CDR3 sequence is 18 residues long. Germline V lookup: CDR1 SNHLY, CDR2 FYNNEI. CDR3 residues: CASSGSSGAPSSYNEQFF. The CDR3 DNA follows: TGTGCCAGCAGTGGTAGTAGCGGGGCCCCGAGCTCCTACAATGAGCAGTTCTTC.

This clone was seen a few times. The rearrangement links TRBV6-2 or TRBV6-3 to TRBJ2-5, with D possibly being TRBD2 (6 bases). Trimming pared 5 bases from V and 1 base from J, leaving 11 bases between. Germline CDR1 MNHEY, CDR2 SVGEGT. The CDR3 sequence is 14 residues long. CDR3 DNA sequence: TGTGCCAGCAGTGATGGCGGGGTCCAAGAGACCCAGTACTTC. It translates to CASSDGGVQETQYF.

The rearrangement joins TRBV2 to TRBJ2-7; 12 nucleotides match TRBD1. V was pared by 7 bases and J by 5 bases, with 6 bases of the junction left unmatched. Looked up from germline, CDR1 is SNHLY and CDR2 is FYNNEI. This CDR3 is 14 amino acids long. In DNA, the CDR3 is TGTGCCAGCACCGGGACAGGGGGCTTGAACGAGCAGTACTTC. This gives the protein CASTGTGGLNEQYF. Combining the CDR3 with reference TRBV2 and TRBJ2-7 gives the whole variable domain EPEVTQTPSHQVTQMGQEVILRCVPISNHLYFYWYRQILGQKVEFLVSFYNNEISEKSEIFDDQFSVERPDGSNFTLKIRSTKLEDSAMYFCASTGTGGLNEQYFGPGTRLTVT.

This chain links TRBV7-9 with TRBJ1-3; D call uncertain. The CDR3 extends over 14 amino acids. The V end was cut by 1 base, the J end by 4 bases, with 8 bases between. CDR1 is SEHNR, CDR2 FQNEAQ, per germline (reference sequence). CDR3 protein: CASSLGGPGNTIYF. The DNA for the CDR3 is TGTGCCAGCAGCTTAGGTGGGCCCGGAAACACCATATATTTT.

This chain uses TRBV18 with TRBJ1-1; tentative D call: TRBD1 (5 bases). Trimming removed 3 bases at V and 11 bases at J, with 22 bases between. The germline V gene has CDR1 KGHSH and CDR2 LQKENI. The CDR3 is 15 amino acids. DNA of the CDR3: TGTGCCAGCTCACCCCCCCCGGGGGTCTCGTCGGTGGCTTTCTTT. It yields the protein CASSPPPGVSSVAFF.

The chain carries TRBV7-2 and TRBJ2-4; D ambiguous. Trimming cost V 3 bases and J 5 bases, with 11 bases left between them. Germline values: CDR1 SGHTA, CDR2 FQGNSA. The CDR3 runs 14 residues. This CDR3 is CASSFGPSQNIQYF. The DNA for the CDR3 is TGTGCCAGCAGCTTCGGTCCTTCCCAAAACATTCAGTACTTC.

The chain joins TRBV30 to TRBJ1-4, with a weak D call TRBD1 (6 bases). This CDR3 contains 15 residues. Trimming took 5 bases from V and 5 from J, leaving 18 bases between them. Germline loops: CDR1 GTSNPN, CDR2 SVGIG (reference sequence). The CDR3 bases are TGTGCCTGGTCGGGGGGCAGGGGCAAGAATGAAAAACTGTTTTTT. Its protein product is CAWSGGRGKNEKLFF.

The rearrangement uses TRBV27 and TRBJ2-7; D possibly corresponds to TRBD1 (5 bases). The CDR3 extends over 12 amino acids. Per the germline V gene, CDR1 is MNHEY and CDR2 is SMNVEV (reference sequence). The ends were cut back, 3 bases at V and 6 bases at J, with 9 bases in the middle. The CDR3 spells CASSFERGEQYF. The CDR3 region has the DNA TGTGCCAGCAGTTTCGAAAGGGGCGAGCAGTACTTC.

The genes are TRBV3-1 (or the pseudogene TRBV3-2) and TRBJ2-2; D may be TRBD2 (6 bases). Trimming shortened V by 0 bases and J by 0 bases, and 8 bases separated the two germline ends. The CDR3 spans 16 residues. The germline V gene has CDR1 LGHDT and CDR2 YNNKEL (reference sequence). The CDR3 nucleotides are TGTGCCAGCAGCCAAGAGTCGGGGGCGAACACCGGGGAGCTGTTTTTT. The encoded protein is CASSQESGANTGELFF.

V gene TRBV10-3 combines with J gene TRBJ1-2; 8 nucleotides line up with TRBD1. V shed 7 bases, J shed 8 bases, and the junction held 9 bases outside the gene matches. The germline gives CDR1 ENHRY, CDR2 SYGVKD. CDR3 length: 13 amino acids. DNA of the CDR3: TGTGCCATCACCAATGACAGGGGAATGGGCTACACCTTC. Its protein product is CAITNDRGMGYTF.

V usage is TRBV5-1 and J usage is TRBJ1-1; 9 nucleotides agree with TRBD1. Germline V CDR1 and CDR2: SGHRS, YFSETQ. The CDR3 is made up of 16 amino acids. The V and J ends lost 4 bases and 6 bases, in that order; junction bases with no gene match: 13. CDR3 sequence: CASSRSAGQGQAEAFF. The CDR3 region has the DNA TGCGCCAGCAGCCGATCGGCGGGACAGGGTCAGGCTGAAGCTTTCTTT.

The J gene is TRBJ1-2, the V gene TRBV19, with 12 nucleotides matching TRBD1. Germline-derived CDR1 and CDR2 are LNHDA and SQIVND (reference sequence). The junction had 5 bases not matched to a gene; V was cut back by 4 bases and J by 5 bases. CDR3 size: 15 residues. CDR3: CASSKPGQGAYGYTF. CDR3 bases: TGTGCCAGTAGTAAACCGGGACAGGGGGCATATGGCTACACCTTC. Combining the CDR3 with reference TRBV19 and TRBJ1-2 gives the whole variable domain DGGITQSPKYLFRKEGQNVTLSCEQNLNHDAMYWYRQDPGQGLRLIYYSQIVNDFQKGDIAEGYSVSREKKESFPLTVTSAQKNPTAFYLCASSKPGQGAYGYTFGSGTRLTVV.

V gene TRBV2 combines with J gene TRBJ1-4; 7 bases line up with TRBD1. The germline V gene encodes CDR1 SNHLY and CDR2 FYNNEI. The CDR3 runs 18 residues. Trimming removed 7 bases from V and 0 bases from J; junction bases left unmatched: 14. The CDR3 nucleotides read TGTGCCAGCATTAGGGACAGTTCCGGATCCCCAACTAATGAAAAACTGTTTTTT. It codes for CASIRDSSGSPTNEKLFF.

The chain couples TRBV7-6 to TRBJ2-1; 9 bases are a match to TRBD2. The germline gives CDR1 SGHVS, CDR2 FNYEAQ. This CDR3 has 16 residues. J gave up 4 bases and V 1 base, and 5 bases lay outside the gene matches. The CDR3 is CASSLVSGGRYNEQFF. The CDR3 nucleotides read TGTGCCAGCAGCTTAGTGAGCGGGGGGCGTTACAATGAGCAGTTCTTC.

V gene TRBV6-6 combines with J gene TRBJ2-2; possible D gene TRBD2, 6 bases. The germline gives CDR1 MNHNY, CDR2 SVGAGI (reference sequence). Trimming removed 4 bases at V and 0 bases at J, with 9 bases between. The CDR3 runs to 15 residues. For the CDR3, the DNA is TGTGCCAGCAGTTGGACGGGGGCGAACACCGGGGAGCTGTTTTTT. Protein: CASSWTGANTGELFF.

V is TRBV7-8 and J is TRBJ2-7; 7 bases match TRBD1. The junction had 9 bases not matched to a gene; V was cut back by 1 base and J by 6 bases. The CDR3 is 15 amino acids. The germline V gene encodes CDR1 SGHVS and CDR2 FQNEAQ. The chain's CDR3 is CASSLVAGTVSEQYF. DNA of the CDR3: TGTGCCAGCAGCTTAGTTGCAGGGACAGTCTCCGAGCAGTACTTC.

J is TRBJ2-3 and V is TRBV5-1; 8 nucleotides agree with TRBD1. V dropped 3 bases and J dropped 3; count of bases not matched to a gene: 9. Per the germline V gene, CDR1 is SGHRS and CDR2 is YFSETQ. The CDR3 covers 16 residues. CDR3: CASSSIGQGKTDTQYF. The CDR3, as DNA: TGCGCCAGCAGCTCCATCGGACAGGGTAAGACAGATACGCAGTATTTT.

V is TRBV2 and J is TRBJ2-5; D might be TRBD1 (6 bases). The CDR3 sequence is 15 residues long. Per germline, CDR1 SNHLY and CDR2 FYNNEI. Trimming left V 4 bases short and J 6 bases short, with 18 bases between. The CDR3 reads CASSGNNRAGKTQYF. The CDR3, as DNA: TGTGCCAGCAGTGGGAATAACAGGGCAGGAAAGACCCAGTACTTC.

This chain joins TRBV6-5 and TRBJ2-7; TRBD1 matches 7 bases. Trimming at V came to 6 bases and at J to 6 bases, leaving 14 bases not matched to a gene. CDR3 length: 15 amino acids. Germline lookup yields CDR1 MNHEY and CDR2 SVGAGI. DNA of the CDR3: TGTGCCAGCAGCCAATCGACAGGGTCGAACGGCGAGCAGTACTTC. Translation: CASSQSTGSNGEQYF.

The chain recombines TRBV7-8 with TRBJ1-4; D unclear. Trimming shortened V by 5 bases and J by 8 bases, and 15 bases separated the two germline ends. The CDR3 contains 14 residues. The germline gives CDR1 SGHVS, CDR2 FQNEAQ. The CDR3 coding sequence is TGTGCCAGCAGCCGCCGAAGTGTGGAGGAAAAACTGTTTTTT. Amino acids: CASSRRSVEEKLFF. The full variable domain, with the rest looked up from reference TRBV7-8 and TRBJ1-4, is GAGVSQSPRYKVAKRGQDVALRCDPISGHVSLFWYQQALGQGPEFLTYFQNEAQLDKSGLPSDRFFAERPEGSVSTLKIQRTQQEDSAVYLCASSRRSVEEKLFFGSGTQLSVL.

The chain has TRBV5-1 and TRBJ2-4; possible D gene TRBD2, 6 bases. Trimming removed 5 bases at V and 0 bases at J, with 21 bases between. From germline, CDR1 is SGHRS and CDR2 YFSETQ. The CDR3 spans 18 residues. CDR3 loop: CASRHYSGTGLAKNIQYF. DNA of the CDR3: TGCGCCAGCAGGCATTATTCCGGGACGGGACTAGCCAAAAACATTCAGTACTTC.